This TCR beta chain was sequenced for a study of T-cell reconstitution after alpha-beta-depleted transplantation in children. Preparation of the TCRbeta library involved a method that used unique molecular identifiers. TCRdb analysed the PCR reads with MiXCR anew, one entry per CDR3 protein. The repertoire holds about 980,000 distinct CDR3 sequences, with roughly 31% as singletons. Trimming pared 3 bases from V and 5 bases from J, leaving 16 bases between. The CDR3 has 15 residues. Overall study findings and caveats: Several hundred expanded graft clones reportedly gave rise to the alpha-beta T cells present about two months after transplant. Surviving recipient T cells and thymic progenitors accounted for the high day-60 TCRbeta diversity observed in some patients. Hyperexpanded clones declined; after one year, newly produced T cells mostly supplied diversity.

Remarks on this clonotype: What it binds is unknown.

Sequencing used PBMCs, mostly from graft donor cells, obtained 360 days after TCRalphabeta/CD19-depleted stem cell transplant. The sequence derives from a boy under three years old who had a stem cell transplant for SCID, so the T cells may come from the graft donor. The chain couples TRBV12-3 or TRBV12-4 to TRBJ1-2; D is uncertain. The CDR3 sequence: CASSLFWGDRYGYTF. The CDR3 bases are TGTGCCAGCAGTTTGTTTTGGGGAGACCGATATGGCTACACCTTC.